A single sample is the source of the 9 T cell receptor beta chains below, sequenced in a study of blood T cells in healthy people across ages. Combining a sample-barcoded 5' primer with a J-beta primer mix, a second PCR ran for roughly 7 to 12 cycles. TCRdb re-derived calls from the 5' RACE reads in MiXCR, one entry per CDR3 protein. The sample contains approximately 1,700,000 distinct CDR3 sequences, around 40% of which appear only once. The sequenced sample consisted of blood. Receptors originate from a human donor in good health.

The V call is TRBV20-1, the J call TRBJ1-4; 8 bases are shared with TRBD1. There are 15 residues in the CDR3. The trim removed 2 bases at V and 5 bases at J, leaving 7 bases unmatched. Germline V gives CDR1 DFQATT, CDR2 SNEGSKA (reference sequence). In DNA form, the CDR3 reads TGCAGTGCTAGACCTCCCAGGGGGCAAAATGAAAAACTGTTTTTT. Its protein is CSARPPRGQNEKLFF.

CDR3 protein: CSVEVGVPGEQYF. DNA of the CDR3: TGCAGCGTTGAAGTGGGGGTACCGGGCGAGCAGTACTTC. The chain uses TRBV29-1 and TRBJ2-7; either TRBD1 or TRBD2 may fit D (5 bases each). CDR3 size: 13 residues. V was pared by 1 base and J by 6 bases, with 13 bases between. Germline CDR1 SQVTM, CDR2 ANQGSEA.

J is TRBJ2-1 and V is TRBV5-3; the match to TRBD1 covers 7 bases. TRBV5-3 is an ORF, with its function uncertain. V shed 4 bases and J 6 bases; nucleotides not matched to a gene: 13. CDR3 length: 16 residues. CDR3 nucleotide sequence: TGTGCCAGAAGCCCTAGGTCGGACAGGTCGACCAATGAGCAGTTCTTC. It codes for CARSPRSDRSTNEQFF.

The V call is TRBV11-3, the J call TRBJ2-5, with 7 bases matching TRBD1. Gene TRBJ2-7 matches the end of the DNA better, so the J call may be wrong. The germline CDR1 and CDR2 sequences are SGHNT and YENEEA. The CDR3 spans 16 residues. In DNA form, the CDR3 reads TGTGCCAGCAGCCCAAGTGAGACAGGGCGCCGTCGCGAGCAGTACTTC. It codes for CASSPSETGRRREQYF.

CDR3 sequence: CASKLLSGSSRQPQHF. The CDR3 DNA follows: TGTGCCAGCAAGCTCCTCTCAGGGAGTTCCCGTCAGCCCCAGCATTTT. The rearrangement links TRBV28 to TRBJ1-5; a possible D gene is TRBD1 (5 bases). The CDR3 spans 16 residues. Looked up from germline, CDR1 is MDHEN and CDR2 is SYDVKM. The V gene lost 7 bases and the J gene lost 6 bases, with 22 bases spanning the gap.

The rearrangement uses TRBV20-1 and TRBJ1-1; D gene ambiguous. Germline loops: CDR1 DFQATT, CDR2 SNEGSKA (reference sequence). V lost 0 bases, J lost 3 bases, and 8 bases lay in between. There are 13 residues in the CDR3. CDR3 nucleotides: TGCAGTGCTAGAGAAACCGGGGACACTGAAGCTTTCTTT. This encodes CSARETGDTEAFF.

This clonotype was seen a handful of times. The V gene is TRBV7-8, the J gene TRBJ1-2; no clear D. CDR1 and CDR2 (germline): SGHVS, FQNEAQ. V lost 5 bases and J 3 bases, leaving 10 bases between the germline ends. The CDR3 sequence is 13 residues long. CDR3 region: CASSRTFYYGYTF. CDR3 coding DNA: TGTGCCAGCAGCCGTACATTTTACTATGGCTACACCTTC.

The J gene is TRBJ2-4, the V gene TRBV12-3 or TRBV12-4, with D unresolved. The CDR3 spans 13 residues. V was shortened by 3 bases and J by 13 bases, with 16 bases between the two germline ends. The CDR3 protein is CASSFGAYNEQYF. In DNA form, the CDR3 reads TGTGCCAGCAGTTTCGGTGCCTACAATGAGCAGTACTTC.

This clonotype was observed many times. The junction departs from the called germline gene at one end, perhaps through a read error. V gene TRBV4-2 combines with J gene TRBJ2-5; no clear D gene. Looked up from germline, CDR1 is LGHNA and CDR2 is YNFKEQ. CDR3 length: 12 amino acids. Here the CDR3 DNA reads TGCGCCAGCAGCCAAGACGTAGAGACCCAGTACTTC. Amino acid sequence: CASSQDVETQYF.